The rows below give T cell receptor beta chains drawn from one sample of a study of long-term antiretroviral therapy in people with HIV. Data came from immunoSEQ multiplex PCR; TCRdb stores just in-frame clones and leaves some out. The sample records 11,000 or so clones, roughly 80% being singletons. The sequencing here drew on unsorted PBMCs, taken 1.2 years after starting antiretroviral therapy. These receptors were taken from a man aged 40-49 years with HIV. Both conserved end residues are part of each CDR3.

CDR3aa: CASSEFGFQETQYF; v_gene: TRBV6-1; j_gene: TRBJ2-5
CDR3aa: CASSERGTNEKLFF; v_gene: TRBV6-5; j_gene: TRBJ1-4
CDR3aa: CASSPSGGTYEQYF; v_gene: TRBV18; j_gene: TRBJ2-7
CDR3aa: CASSFGASGYGYTF; v_gene: TRBV28; j_gene: TRBJ1-2
CDR3aa: CASSLDGGGTDTQYF; v_gene: TRBV5-4; j_gene: TRBJ2-3
CDR3aa: CASSLVDSSYEQYF; v_gene: TRBV7-9; j_gene: TRBJ2-7
CDR3aa: CASSYAGTGLGNTIYF; v_gene: TRBV6-5; j_gene: TRBJ1-3
CDR3aa: CAWSLGTVNTEAFF; v_gene: TRBV30; j_gene: TRBJ1-1
CDR3aa: CASSQRRGDLNLFF; v_gene: TRBV14; j_gene: TRBJ1-4
CDR3aa: CASFPRDRVATIYF; v_gene: TRBV28; j_gene: TRBJ1-3
CDR3aa: CASSQDTLHSYEQYF; v_gene: TRBV4-3; j_gene: TRBJ2-7
CDR3aa: CASSQRPVGYSNYGYTF; v_gene: TRBV14; j_gene: TRBJ1-2
CDR3aa: CASSQDGGVSGNTIYF; v_gene: TRBV4-3; j_gene: TRBJ1-3
CDR3aa: CASSPAGGNEQFF; v_gene: TRBV18; j_gene: TRBJ2-1
CDR3aa: CASSLGSGAYEQYF; v_gene: TRBV27; j_gene: TRBJ2-7
CDR3aa: CASRQGDYGYTF; v_gene: TRBV6-6; j_gene: TRBJ1-2
CDR3aa: CSVDMGTGEYEQYF; v_gene: TRBV29-1; j_gene: TRBJ2-7
CDR3aa: CASITRGSYNEQFF; v_gene: TRBV6-4; j_gene: TRBJ2-1
CDR3aa: CASSFLASTDTQYF; v_gene: TRBV7-7; j_gene: TRBJ2-3
CDR3aa: CASSFIGRGDYEQYF; v_gene: TRBV5-1; j_gene: TRBJ2-7
CDR3aa: CASSSTGGPEAFF; v_gene: TRBV5-1; j_gene: TRBJ1-1
CDR3aa: CASSESGEYTEAFF; v_gene: TRBV19; j_gene: TRBJ1-1
CDR3aa: CASSDSRGYGYTF; v_gene: TRBV6-4; j_gene: TRBJ1-2
CDR3aa: CASSYDYGANYGYTF; v_gene: TRBV6-5; j_gene: TRBJ1-2
CDR3aa: CASSIGTGGGSPLHF; v_gene: TRBV19; j_gene: TRBJ1-6
CDR3aa: CASSESGAGAISYNEQFF; v_gene: TRBV10-1; j_gene: TRBJ2-1
CDR3aa: CAISEPEEDTEAFF; v_gene: TRBV10-3; j_gene: TRBJ1-1
CDR3aa: CASSRLSSASGANVLTF; v_gene: TRBV28; j_gene: TRBJ2-6
CDR3aa: CATKPGAGYSNQPQHF; v_gene: TRBV28; j_gene: TRBJ1-5
CDR3aa: CAISGLAGGKTGTDTQYF; v_gene: TRBV10-3; j_gene: TRBJ2-3
CDR3aa: CASSLESRTHTEAFF; v_gene: TRBV28; j_gene: TRBJ1-1
CDR3aa: CASEGSSSNYGYTF; v_gene: TRBV11-2; j_gene: TRBJ1-2
CDR3aa: CASSYRSGGPRETQYF; v_gene: TRBV6-5; j_gene: TRBJ2-5
CDR3aa: CASSVRPHNEQFF; v_gene: TRBV10-2; j_gene: TRBJ2-1
CDR3aa: CASTFRGKNTEAFF; v_gene: TRBV6-1; j_gene: TRBJ1-1
CDR3aa: CASSPGLYATNEKLFF; v_gene: TRBV5-6; j_gene: TRBJ1-4
CDR3aa: CAIGDLTGERNTIYF; v_gene: TRBV10-3; j_gene: TRBJ1-3
CDR3aa: CASSQRGDRVVYEQYF; v_gene: TRBV4-3; j_gene: TRBJ2-7
CDR3aa: CASSEAAENTGELFF; v_gene: TRBV27; j_gene: TRBJ2-2
CDR3aa: CASSSGQGHSQETQYF; v_gene: TRBV5-4; j_gene: TRBJ2-5
CDR3aa: CASSPRRAGWETQYF; v_gene: TRBV12-1; j_gene: TRBJ2-5
CDR3aa: CASSFGDNQPQHF; v_gene: TRBV5-1; j_gene: TRBJ1-5
CDR3aa: CASSEGPGTGNTIYF; v_gene: TRBV6-1; j_gene: TRBJ1-3
CDR3aa: CASSALGLAATDTQYF; v_gene: TRBV6-1; j_gene: TRBJ2-3